These T cell receptor beta chains were read from a single sample in a study of T cell changes during pregnancy in multiple sclerosis. Generated by immunoSEQ multiplex PCR, the TCRdb table keeps only in-frame clones and is missing some. The data contain around 61,000 clones, approximately 87% of them singletons. The sequenced sample consisted of peripheral blood from another person, used as feeder cells. Every receptor here comes from a human donor whose cells served as feeder cells for cultures in a pregnancy study. Both conserved end residues are part of each CDR3. Each record gives: J gene, V gene, D gene, clone size, CDR3 length, CDR3 protein, CDR3 DNA. The D gene is left open where the match is weak. Size values are once, few and many counts, or a class for expanded clones, and some rows have none.

J: TRBJ1-4
V: TRBV5-1
D: TRBD1
size: few
length: 13
CDR3: CASRTGLNEKLFF
DNA: TGCGCCAGCAGGACAGGGTTGAATGAAAAACTGTTTTTT

J: TRBJ2-7
V: TRBV21-1
D: NA
size: NA
length: 17
CDR3: CASSKERGTSGSHEQYF
DNA: TGTGCCAGCAGCAAAGAGAGGGGGACTAGCGGGAGCCACGAGCAGTACTTC

J: TRBJ1-2
V: TRBV13
D: NA
size: NA
length: 17
CDR3: CASSLGLARTVHYGYTF
DNA: TGTGCCAGCAGCTTAGGTTTGGCTAGGACAGTCCACTATGGCTACACCTTC

J: TRBJ1-2
V: TRBV5-1
D: NA
size: NA
length: 13
CDR3: CASSQLLEEGYTF
DNA: TGCGCCAGCAGTCAATTGCTAGAAGAGGGCTACACCTTC

J: TRBJ2-3
V: TRBV7-2
D: TRBD2
size: few
length: 18
CDR3: CASSQGTSGRAGADTQYF
DNA: TGTGCCAGCAGCCAAGGGACTAGCGGGAGGGCCGGGGCAGATACGCAGTATTTT

J: TRBJ1-4
V: TRBV5-6
D: NA
size: NA
length: 14
CDR3: CASESGPANEKLFF
DNA: TGTGCCAGCGAATCCGGGCCCGCTAATGAAAAACTGTTTTTT

J: TRBJ2-3
V: TRBV5-1
D: TRBD2
size: NA
length: 16
CDR3: CATRPGTSGFTDTQYF
DNA: TGCGCCACCCGTCCCGGGACTAGCGGGTTCACAGATACGCAGTATTTT

J: TRBJ2-7
V: TRBV19
D: NA
size: NA
length: 14
CDR3: CASSMVQGAYEQYF
DNA: TGTGCCAGTAGTATGGTACAGGGCGCCTACGAGCAGTACTTC

J: TRBJ2-3
V: TRBV15
D: NA
size: NA
length: 14
CDR3: CATSRAQTPDTQYF
DNA: TGTGCCACCAGCAGAGCCCAGACTCCCGATACGCAGTATTTT

J: TRBJ2-7
V: TRBV27
D: NA
size: NA
length: 14
CDR3: CASSFSRASYEQYF
DNA: TGTGCCAGCAGTTTTAGCAGGGCCTCCTACGAGCAGTACTTC

J: TRBJ1-2
V: TRBV4-1
D: TRBD1
size: few
length: 13
CDR3: CASSQADRQGYTF
DNA: TGCGCCAGCAGCCAGGCGGACAGGCAGGGCTACACCTTC

J: TRBJ2-3
V: TRBV5-4
D: NA
size: NA
length: 13
CDR3: CASSLWGGDTQYF
DNA: TGTGCCAGCAGCTTGTGGGGGGGCGATACGCAGTATTTT

J: TRBJ2-7
V: TRBV28
D: TRBD1
size: NA
length: 13
CDR3: CASVNRGNLGQYF
DNA: TGTGCCAGTGTTAACAGGGGCAACCTTGGGCAGTACTTC

J: TRBJ2-3
V: TRBV18
D: NA
size: NA
length: 17
CDR3: CASSPSGLSVSTDTQYF
DNA: TGTGCCAGCTCACCCTCGGGACTCTCCGTCTCCACAGATACGCAGTATTTT

J: TRBJ2-7
V: TRBV7-9
D: NA
size: few
length: 16
CDR3: CASSFPTGTGSYEQYF
DNA: TGTGCCAGCAGCTTCCCTACCGGGACTGGGTCCTACGAGCAGTACTTC

J: TRBJ2-7
V: TRBV7-8
D: NA
size: medium-sized
length: 15
CDR3: CASSFHQGPSYEQYF
DNA: TGTGCCAGCAGCTTCCACCAGGGGCCGTCCTACGAGCAGTACTTC

J: TRBJ2-7
V: TRBV7-6
D: NA
size: medium-sized
length: 13
CDR3: CASSAGPNYEQYF
DNA: TGTGCCAGCAGCGCGGGCCCTAACTACGAGCAGTACTTC

J: TRBJ2-3
V: TRBV21-1
D: NA
size: NA
length: 15
CDR3: CASSIGTDNTDTQYF
DNA: TGTGCCAGCAGCATAGGGACAGACAACACAGATACGCAGTATTTT

J: TRBJ2-1
V: TRBV7-3
D: TRBD1
size: once
length: 15
CDR3: CASSFRGQGYNEQFF
DNA: TGTGCCAGCAGCTTCCGCGGACAGGGGTACAATGAGCAGTTCTTC

J: TRBJ2-1
V: TRBV25-1
D: TRBD2
size: few
length: 14
CDR3: CASGPGTSGNEQFF
DNA: TGTGCCAGCGGTCCCGGGACTAGCGGGAATGAGCAGTTCTTC

J: TRBJ2-7
V: TRBV28
D: NA
size: few
length: 17
CDR3: CASSSPPEVRGSYEQYF
DNA: TGTGCCAGCAGTTCCCCGCCAGAGGTGCGGGGCTCCTACGAGCAGTACTTC

J: TRBJ1-6
V: TRBV11-2
D: NA
size: NA
length: 16
CDR3: CASSLQRGPHNSPLHF
DNA: TGTGCCAGCAGCCTCCAGCGGGGACCTCATAATTCACCCCTCCACTTT

J: TRBJ1-6
V: TRBV18
D: NA
size: NA
length: 14
CDR3: CASSPREDNSPLHF
DNA: TGTGCCAGCTCACCGAGGGAAGATAATTCACCCCTCCACTTT

J: TRBJ1-2
V: TRBV2
D: NA
size: once
length: 15
CDR3: CASSPWVPGDYGYTF
DNA: TGTGCCAGCAGCCCCTGGGTCCCAGGGGACTATGGCTACACCTTC

J: TRBJ1-2
V: TRBV5-1
D: NA
size: NA
length: 13
CDR3: CASSLGQDYGYTF
DNA: TGCGCCAGCAGCTTGGGACAGGACTATGGCTACACCTTC

J: TRBJ1-6
V: TRBV18
D: TRBD1
size: NA
length: 21
CDR3: CASSPLNPTGGSYSYNSPLHF
DNA: TGTGCCAGCTCACCGCTCAACCCGACAGGGGGAAGTTACTCCTATAATTCACCCCTCCACTTT

J: TRBJ2-2
V: TRBV11-3
D: NA
size: NA
length: 14
CDR3: CASSPRQNTGELFF
DNA: TGTGCCAGCAGCCCGCGACAGAACACCGGGGAGCTGTTTTTT

J: TRBJ2-1
V: TRBV9
D: NA
size: NA
length: 15
CDR3: CASSVATGQINEQFF
DNA: TGTGCCAGCAGCGTAGCTACGGGGCAGATCAATGAGCAGTTCTTC